Reported below is one T cell receptor (beta chain). Its antigen is currently unknown. TCRdb's copy holds only in-frame clones and misses some; the assay was immunoSEQ multiplex PCR. The sample consists of some 94,000 clones, approximately 89% of them appearing once. These data are taken from a study of T cell responses to AZD1222 COVID-19 vaccine. Study-wide results and limits: Close to half of all spike-specific TCRs reportedly target regions of the variants that are unmutated. White British people made up most donors, females outnumbered males, and clonal diversity was possibly underestimated. Sampled repertoires all dated from after the peak T cell response.

The germline gives CDR1 SGHNT, CDR2 YYREEE (reference sequence). Trimming at V came to 2 bases and at J to 3 bases, leaving 4 bases not matched to a gene. The CDR3 length is 14 residues. The sequence derives from an adult who received the AZD1222 COVID-19 vaccine. V and J are TRBV5-4 and TRBJ2-7, with 8 bases matching TRBD1. The source was peripheral blood, collected 28 days after the second AZD1222 dose. This CDR3 reads CASSFTGTGYEQYF. The CDR3 nucleotides read TGTGCCAGCAGCTTTACCGGGACAGGCTACGAGCAGTACTTC.